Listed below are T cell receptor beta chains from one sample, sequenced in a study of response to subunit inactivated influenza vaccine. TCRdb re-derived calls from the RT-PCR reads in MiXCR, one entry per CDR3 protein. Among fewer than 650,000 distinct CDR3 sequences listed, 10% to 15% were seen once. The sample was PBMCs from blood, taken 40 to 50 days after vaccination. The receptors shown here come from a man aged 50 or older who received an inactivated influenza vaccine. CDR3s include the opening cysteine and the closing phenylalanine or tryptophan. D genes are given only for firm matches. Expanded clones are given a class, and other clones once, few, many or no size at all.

CDR3nt: TGTGCCAGCAGATCGCCTGGTGGGGACGAGCAGTACTTC; CDR3aa: CASRSPGGDEQYF; d_gene: .; abundance: few; j_gene: TRBJ2-7; v_gene: TRBV12-3/TRBV12-4
CDR3nt: TGTGCCAGCAGCTCGATTCGTCGGGGGGCTTACAATGAGCAGTTCTTC; CDR3aa: CASSSIRRGAYNEQFF; d_gene: .; abundance: few; j_gene: TRBJ2-1; v_gene: TRBV11-2
CDR3nt: TGTGCCAGCAGCCGCACACAGGGGTATTCACCCCTCCACTTT; CDR3aa: CASSRTQGYSPLHF; d_gene: TRBD1; abundance: .; j_gene: TRBJ1-6; v_gene: TRBV3-1
CDR3nt: TGTGCCAGCAGCCCCGGACTAGCGGGGGGCCTCCAAGAGACCCAGTACTTC; CDR3aa: CASSPGLAGGLQETQYF; d_gene: TRBD2; abundance: .; j_gene: TRBJ2-5; v_gene: TRBV7-9
CDR3nt: TGCAGTGCTAGGGCCCTGGGGGATTCACCCCTCCACTTT; CDR3aa: CSARALGDSPLHF; d_gene: .; abundance: few; j_gene: TRBJ1-6; v_gene: TRBV20-1
CDR3nt: TGTGCCAGCAGCCTACCGGGACTAGATGCCGGGGAGCTGTTTTTT; CDR3aa: CASSLPGLDAGELFF; d_gene: TRBD2; abundance: few; j_gene: TRBJ2-2; v_gene: TRBV4-2
CDR3nt: TGTGCCAGCAGCTTAACCGTCGGAGGGGACACCGGGGAGCTGTTTTTT; CDR3aa: CASSLTVGGDTGELFF; d_gene: .; abundance: .; j_gene: TRBJ2-2; v_gene: TRBV7-3
CDR3nt: TGTGCCAGCAGTTCGATAGGCGACTCCTACAATGAGCAGTTCTTC; CDR3aa: CASSSIGDSYNEQFF; d_gene: .; abundance: few; j_gene: TRBJ2-1; v_gene: TRBV28
CDR3nt: TGTGCCAGCAGACTAGGGGTGGGTCAGCCCCAGCATTTT; CDR3aa: CASRLGVGQPQHF; d_gene: .; abundance: few; j_gene: TRBJ1-5; v_gene: TRBV12-3/TRBV12-4
CDR3nt: TGCAGCGTTGAACCGGCAGATACGCAGTATTTT; CDR3aa: CSVEPADTQYF; d_gene: .; abundance: .; j_gene: TRBJ2-3; v_gene: TRBV29-1
CDR3nt: TGTGCCAGCAGGCGCCGGGACGGCTCCTACGAGCAGTACTTC; CDR3aa: CASRRRDGSYEQYF; d_gene: .; abundance: .; j_gene: TRBJ2-7; v_gene: TRBV7-9
CDR3nt: TGTGCCAGTAGTATGACAGGCAATCAGCCCCAGCATTTT; CDR3aa: CASSMTGNQPQHF; d_gene: .; abundance: few; j_gene: TRBJ1-5; v_gene: TRBV19
CDR3nt: TGCGCCAGCAGCCAGGGACGTGGCAATCAGCCCCAGCATTTT; CDR3aa: CASSQGRGNQPQHF; d_gene: .; abundance: many; j_gene: TRBJ1-5; v_gene: TRBV4-1
CDR3nt: TGTGCCAGCAGCTTATTGGCCGCTCCCTCCGAGCAGTACTTC; CDR3aa: CASSLLAAPSEQYF; d_gene: .; abundance: many; j_gene: TRBJ2-7; v_gene: TRBV7-2
CDR3nt: TGCGCCAGCAGCTCCACGGGACTAGCGTCGTACGAGCAGTACTTC; CDR3aa: CASSSTGLASYEQYF; d_gene: TRBD2; abundance: few; j_gene: TRBJ2-7; v_gene: TRBV5-1
CDR3nt: TGTGCCAGCAGAGAGGGGGCGAGTAATTCACCCCTCCACTTT; CDR3aa: CASREGASNSPLHF; d_gene: TRBD1; abundance: few; j_gene: TRBJ1-6; v_gene: TRBV12-3/TRBV12-4
CDR3nt: TGCGCCAGCAGCCCCCTCGGGGATCCCAATCAGCCCCAGCATTTT; CDR3aa: CASSPLGDPNQPQHF; d_gene: .; abundance: .; j_gene: TRBJ1-5; v_gene: TRBV5-1
CDR3nt: TGCGCCAGCAGCTTGTTATTTGGACAGGGATCGGATGAGCAGTTCTTC; CDR3aa: CASSLLFGQGSDEQFF; d_gene: TRBD1; abundance: few; j_gene: TRBJ2-1; v_gene: TRBV5-1
CDR3nt: TGCAGTGTCCCCTTCAAACAGGACTCCTGCGAGCAGTACTTC; CDR3aa: CSVPFKQDSCEQYF; d_gene: .; abundance: .; j_gene: TRBJ2-7; v_gene: TRBV20-1
CDR3nt: TGCAGTGCTAGAGAAAGGGCCCGGGGGCATCAGCCCCAGCATTTT; CDR3aa: CSARERARGHQPQHF; d_gene: .; abundance: few; j_gene: TRBJ1-5; v_gene: TRBV20-1
CDR3nt: TGTGCCAGCAGCCAATGGACTAGCGGGAGTTGGTACTTC; CDR3aa: CASSQWTSGSWYF; d_gene: TRBD2; abundance: .; j_gene: TRBJ2-7; v_gene: TRBV27
CDR3nt: TGTGCCAGCAGCAAGCGGACTAGCGGACAAGAGACCCAGTACTTC; CDR3aa: CASSKRTSGQETQYF; d_gene: TRBD2; abundance: few; j_gene: TRBJ2-5; v_gene: TRBV7-2
CDR3nt: TGTGCCAGCACCCACCGGGGGGGGCGTTACAATGAGCAGTTCTTC; CDR3aa: CASTHRGGRYNEQFF; d_gene: TRBD2; abundance: .; j_gene: TRBJ2-1; v_gene: TRBV6-1
CDR3nt: TGTGCCAGCAGTCCCGCCGGGCGGAATACGCAGTATTTT; CDR3aa: CASSPAGRNTQYF; d_gene: .; abundance: few; j_gene: TRBJ2-3; v_gene: TRBV12-3/TRBV12-4
CDR3nt: TGCGCCAGCAGCCCAACCGAAACCGGGGAGCTGTTTTTT; CDR3aa: CASSPTETGELFF; d_gene: .; abundance: .; j_gene: TRBJ2-2; v_gene: TRBV4-1
CDR3nt: TGTGCCAGCAGCGCCCAACGGGGGGCACCCCAATTCGGGGAGCTGTTTTTT; CDR3aa: CASSAQRGAPQFGELFF; d_gene: .; abundance: few; j_gene: TRBJ2-2; v_gene: TRBV5-5
CDR3nt: TGTGCCAGCAGCCTGGATTCTGCCTCGGGGAGGGAGCAGTACTTC; CDR3aa: CASSLDSASGREQYF; d_gene: .; abundance: many; j_gene: TRBJ2-7; v_gene: TRBV7-2
CDR3nt: TGTGCCAGCAGCTTAGGGTTCGGTACGGAGCAGTACTTC; CDR3aa: CASSLGFGTEQYF; d_gene: .; abundance: few; j_gene: TRBJ2-7; v_gene: TRBV7-2
CDR3nt: TGCAGTGCTAGAGTAGGGCTAGCGGGTAACACCGGGGAGCTGTTTTTT; CDR3aa: CSARVGLAGNTGELFF; d_gene: TRBD2; abundance: few; j_gene: TRBJ2-2; v_gene: TRBV20-1
CDR3nt: TGTGCCAGCAGTTTCTGGGCAGACTACAATGAGCAGTTCTTC; CDR3aa: CASSFWADYNEQFF; d_gene: .; abundance: .; j_gene: TRBJ2-1; v_gene: TRBV6-2/TRBV6-3
CDR3nt: TGTGCCAGCAGTCTCCAAGGGACTAGCGGGAGCTCCTACGAGCAGTACTTC; CDR3aa: CASSLQGTSGSSYEQYF; d_gene: TRBD2; abundance: .; j_gene: TRBJ2-7; v_gene: TRBV28
CDR3nt: TGTGCCAGCAGTCCACAGGGGAGGAACACCGGGGAGCTGTTTTTT; CDR3aa: CASSPQGRNTGELFF; d_gene: TRBD1; abundance: .; j_gene: TRBJ2-2; v_gene: TRBV5-5
CDR3nt: TGTGCCAGCAGCTTGGAGGGCAGCCCCTATGGCTACACCTTC; CDR3aa: CASSLEGSPYGYTF; d_gene: .; abundance: few; j_gene: TRBJ1-2; v_gene: TRBV5-5
CDR3nt: TGCAGTGCTAGGAAGGACCCGCCTAACTATGGCTACACCTTC; CDR3aa: CSARKDPPNYGYTF; d_gene: .; abundance: few; j_gene: TRBJ1-2; v_gene: TRBV20-1
CDR3nt: TGCAGTGCTTTGGCCGGGACCAATCCTTACGAGCAGTACTTC; CDR3aa: CSALAGTNPYEQYF; d_gene: .; abundance: few; j_gene: TRBJ2-7; v_gene: TRBV20-1
CDR3nt: TGCAGTGCTAGTAGCGGGAGCTACAATGAGCAGTTCTTC; CDR3aa: CSASSGSYNEQFF; d_gene: TRBD2; abundance: .; j_gene: TRBJ2-1; v_gene: TRBV20-1
CDR3nt: TGTGCCAGCGAATTGGCAAGCACAGATACGCAGTATTTT; CDR3aa: CASELASTDTQYF; d_gene: .; abundance: once; j_gene: TRBJ2-3; v_gene: TRBV7-9
CDR3nt: TGCGCCAGCAGCCAAAGGACAGGAGTCTACGAGCAGTACTTC; CDR3aa: CASSQRTGVYEQYF; d_gene: TRBD1; abundance: .; j_gene: TRBJ2-7; v_gene: TRBV4-1
CDR3nt: TGCAGCTCAACTATCAGAGGGACCGGGACGCAGTATTTT; CDR3aa: CSSTIRGTGTQYF; d_gene: .; abundance: .; j_gene: TRBJ2-3; v_gene: TRBV29-1
CDR3nt: TGTGCCACCAGCAGAGGGACGGGGTATGAAAAACTGTTTTTT; CDR3aa: CATSRGTGYEKLFF; d_gene: .; abundance: few; j_gene: TRBJ1-4; v_gene: TRBV15
CDR3nt: TGCAGCGTTGCATCCGGACAGGGCCGGGAGCAGTACTTC; CDR3aa: CSVASGQGREQYF; d_gene: TRBD1; abundance: few; j_gene: TRBJ2-7; v_gene: TRBV29-1
CDR3nt: TGTGCCAGCAGCCAGGGACAGGGTGGATCACCCCTCCACTTT; CDR3aa: CASSQGQGGSPLHF; d_gene: TRBD1; abundance: .; j_gene: TRBJ1-6; v_gene: TRBV4-2
CDR3nt: TGTGCCAGCAGTTCCCTCTCCCCCTTTCGGGAGCCCAACAATGAGCAGTTCTTC; CDR3aa: CASSSLSPFREPNNEQFF; d_gene: .; abundance: few; j_gene: TRBJ2-1; v_gene: TRBV28